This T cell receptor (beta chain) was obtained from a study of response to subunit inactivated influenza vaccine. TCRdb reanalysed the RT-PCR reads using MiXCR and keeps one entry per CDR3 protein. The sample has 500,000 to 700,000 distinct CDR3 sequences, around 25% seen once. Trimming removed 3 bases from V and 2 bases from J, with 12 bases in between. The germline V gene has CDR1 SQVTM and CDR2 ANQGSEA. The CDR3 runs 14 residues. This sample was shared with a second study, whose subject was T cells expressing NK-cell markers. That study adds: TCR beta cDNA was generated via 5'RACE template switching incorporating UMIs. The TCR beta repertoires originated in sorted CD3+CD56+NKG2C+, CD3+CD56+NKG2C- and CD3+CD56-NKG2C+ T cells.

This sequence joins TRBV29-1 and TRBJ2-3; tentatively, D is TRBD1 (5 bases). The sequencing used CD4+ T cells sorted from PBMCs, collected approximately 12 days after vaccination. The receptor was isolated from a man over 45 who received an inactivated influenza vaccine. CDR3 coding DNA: TGCAGCGTTGACAAAGGGGCCCTCACAGATACGCAGTATTTT. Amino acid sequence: CSVDKGALTDTQYF.